The 14 T cell receptor beta chains given below trace back to one sample, sequenced in a study of blood T cell repertoires in COVID-19. Assay: immunoSEQ multiplex PCR; the TCRdb copy retains only in-frame clones and omits some. The data contain about 270,000 clones, 81% of them seen just once; the ten biggest clones take up around 2.9%. Input material: peripheral blood. The source is a woman aged 60-75 years with active or convalescent COVID-19.

CDR3 protein: CASSPSGQPTEAFF. In DNA form, the CDR3 reads TGTGCCAGCAGCCCCAGCGGACAGCCCACTGAAGCTTTCTTT. The chain combines TRBV7-3 with TRBJ1-1; possibly TRBD1 for D (6 bases). The CDR3 spans 14 residues. The V and J ends lost 5 bases and 4 bases respectively, with 14 bases between them. Germline CDR1 and CDR2: SGHTA and FQGTGA.

The chain combines TRBV12-3 or TRBV12-4 with TRBJ2-3, with D perhaps matching TRBD2 (6 bases). The germline V and J ends were trimmed by 1 base and 14 bases, with 16 bases remaining between them. The length of the CDR3 is 13 residues. Here the CDR3 reads CASSLDVGGAAYF. As DNA, the CDR3 is TGTGCCAGCAGTTTAGATGTTGGAGGGGCCGCGTATTTT.

This chain joins TRBV19 and TRBJ1-1; D uncertain. Trimming cost V 6 bases and J 4 bases, with 15 bases left between them. CDR1 LNHDA and CDR2 SQIVND come from the germline V gene (reference sequence). This CDR3 contains 14 residues. The CDR3 DNA reads TGTGCCAGTAGGCTCAGTTCCCGTCCCACTGAAGCTTTCTTT. Translation: CASRLSSRPTEAFF.

The chain combines TRBV6-2 or TRBV6-3 with TRBJ2-7; weak D call: TRBD2 (5 bases). V lost 2 bases, J lost 4 bases, and 9 bases lay in between. The CDR3 loop spans 13 amino acids. The germline gives CDR1 MNHEY, CDR2 SVGEGT. In DNA form, the CDR3 reads TGTGCCAGCAGTTACGGTCGGAGGTACGAGCAGTACTTC. Protein product: CASSYGRRYEQYF.

The chain couples TRBV29-1 to TRBJ2-7; D not certain. The CDR3 has 18 residues. Germline V gene sequence: CDR1 SQVTM, CDR2 ANQGSEA. The V end was cut by 1 base, the J end by 0 bases, with 22 bases between. In nucleotides, the CDR3 is TGCAGCGTTGAAGTCCCTCTCGGCGTTCAGGATAGCTCCTACGAGCAGTACTTC. Its protein product is CSVEVPLGVQDSSYEQYF.

The V call is TRBV19, the J call TRBJ1-1; D perhaps matches TRBD1 (5 bases). Trimming left V 8 bases short and J 6 bases short, with 13 bases between. CDR3 length: 12 amino acids. The germline V gene encodes CDR1 LNHDA and CDR2 SQIVND (reference sequence). The DNA of the CDR3 is TGTGCCAGTGGTAGGGGACTTTCTGAAGCTTTCTTT. The encoded protein is CASGRGLSEAFF. The full variable domain, completed using reference TRBV19 and TRBJ1-1, is DGGITQSPKYLFRKEGQNVTLSCEQNLNHDAMYWYRQDPGQGLRLIYYSQIVNDFQKGDIAEGYSVSREKKESFPLTVTSAQKNPTAFYLCASGRGLSEAFFGQGTRLTVV.

The CDR3 is CASSLSYSSTDTQYF. The CDR3 DNA is TGTGCCAGCAGCTTAAGCTACTCTAGCACAGATACGCAGTATTTT. The chain recombines TRBV7-2 with TRBJ2-3; D remains ambiguous. Per germline, CDR1 SGHTA and CDR2 FQGNSA. The length of the CDR3 is 15 residues. Trimming removed 2 bases at V and 0 bases at J, with 9 bases between.

The chain joins TRBV7-9 to TRBJ1-3; D remains unclear. Germline lookup yields CDR1 SEHNR and CDR2 FQNEAQ (reference sequence). Deletions cut 7 bases from V and 4 bases from J, with 17 bases between. The CDR3 spans 15 residues. The DNA of the CDR3 is TGTGCCAGCACCTTCAGGTCTGGGAGCGGAAACACCATATATTTT. This codes for CASTFRSGSGNTIYF.

V usage is TRBV6-5 and J usage is TRBJ1-2; 9 nucleotides line up with TRBD1. The junction had 7 bases not matched to a gene; V was cut back by 3 bases and J by 8 bases. CDR1 and CDR2 from the germline V gene are MNHEY and SVGAGI. The CDR3 has 14 amino acids. CDR3 nucleotide sequence: TGTGCCAGCAGTTATAAATACAGGGGGCGGGGCTACACCTTC. Protein sequence: CASSYKYRGRGYTF.

For the CDR3, the DNA is TGTGCCAGCAGTGATTCGTCAGGGTTTAATCAGCCCCAGCATTTT. It is translated as CASSDSSGFNQPQHF. V usage is TRBV6-1 and J usage is TRBJ1-5; possibly TRBD1 for D (5 bases). The germline CDR1 and CDR2 sequences are MNHNS and SASEGT. This CDR3 is 15 amino acids long. Trimming removed 3 bases from V and 4 bases from J, with 13 bases in between.

The chain recombines TRBV19 with TRBJ1-5, with TRBD1 matching over 8 bases. V lost 3 bases and J lost 7; bases outside the gene matches: 5. Per the germline V gene, CDR1 is LNHDA and CDR2 is SQIVND (reference sequence). There are 14 residues in the CDR3. In nucleotides, the CDR3 is TGTGCCAGTAGTATCGGGCCAGGGGGCCAGCCCCAGCATTTT. Translation: CASSIGPGGQPQHF.

The V gene is TRBV4-1, the J gene TRBJ1-2, with a tentative D call TRBD1 (6 bases). From germline, CDR1 is MGHRA and CDR2 YSYEKL. Trimming pared 1 base from V and 11 bases from J, leaving 11 bases between. CDR3 size: 12 residues. The CDR3 DNA follows: TGCGCCAGCAGCCAAGTTACAGGGCCGTACACCTTC. This sequence encodes CASSQVTGPYTF.

The V gene is TRBV5-1, the J gene TRBJ2-3, with TRBD2 matching over 12 bases. In germline, CDR1 is SGHRS, CDR2 YFSETQ. Trimming cost V 0 bases and J 0 bases; bases outside gene matches: 8. The CDR3 has 19 residues. CDR3 nucleotides: TGCGCCAGCAGCTTGGATCCCCCGGGACTAGCGGGCAGCACAGATACGCAGTATTTT. Residues: CASSLDPPGLAGSTDTQYF.

This CDR3 reads CASSPRRQLPTDTQYF. The CDR3, as DNA: TGTGCCAGCAGCCCCCGCCGACAGTTACCCACAGATACGCAGTATTTT. The rearrangement uses TRBV9 and TRBJ2-3; maybe TRBD1 (5 bases). The V end was cut by 4 bases, the J end by 2 bases, with 17 bases between. CDR1 and CDR2 from the germline V gene are SGDLS and YYNGEE. The CDR3 contains 16 residues. Complete variable domain (other parts from reference TRBV9 and TRBJ2-3): DSGVTQTPKHLITATGQRVTLRCSPRSGDLSVYWYQQSLDQGLQFLIQYYNGEERAKGNILERFSAQQFPDLHSELNLSSLELGDSALYFCASSPRRQLPTDTQYFGPGTRLTVL.